The table lists the clone carrying this T cell receptor (beta chain) with a few counts. This sample is drawn from a study of control samples from healthy donors and cancer patients. This CDR3 comprises 12 residues. CDR1 MDHEN and CDR2 SYDVKM come from the germline V gene. Trimming pared 8 bases from V and 3 bases from J, leaving 5 bases between. Sequencing was performed with immunoSEQ multiplex PCR; in TCRdb, only in-frame clones are kept and a portion is missing. The sample consists of tens of thousands of clones, roughly 78% of them appearing once. Sequencing was performed on PBMCs. The rearrangement links TRBV28 to TRBJ2-6; D is unresolved. This TCR was recovered from a man between 60 and 75 years old with head and neck cancer. CDR3 sequence: CASAVGANVLTF. In DNA, the CDR3 is TGTGCCAGCGCCGTTGGGGCCAACGTCCTGACTTTC.